The following is a T cell receptor beta chain sequence with its context. The antigen remains undetermined. Other DNA sequences of this sample code for an identical CDR3. These data originate in a study of shared clonotypes between healthy human individuals. Study-wide background: Per donor, three plates held CD4 naive cells, three held CD4 memory, two held CD8 naive and one held CD8 memory. Overall study findings and caveats: Among donors, the sharing of clonotypes was expected to be influenced by sequencing depth. The sharing of about 5.3% of naive CD4 clonotypes was seen across a handful of donors. Larger richness was generally estimated for naive than memory subsets.

This CDR3 is 15 amino acids long. The ends were cut back, 4 bases at V and 0 bases at J, with 10 bases in the middle. The V gene's germline CDR1 is SGHNT and CDR2 YYREEE (reference sequence). Produced via immunoSEQ multiplex PCR; TCRdb's table is partial and in-frame only. The sample lists some 2,100,000 clones, 90% to 97% occurring once. This rearrangement joins TRBV5-4 to TRBJ1-4; D not resolved. The clonotype originates from a man aged 18 to 35 in good health. Sequencing was done on a sample of naive CD4+ T cells sorted from blood. Subset meaning: CD45RA+ positively selected. The CDR3 is CASSLDGATNEKLFF. The CDR3 nucleotides are TGTGCCAGCAGCCTTGACGGTGCAACTAATGAAAAACTGTTTTTT. The full variable domain, in which reference TRBV5-4 and TRBJ1-4 provide the parts outside the CDR3, is ETGVTQSPTHLIKTRGQQVTLRCSSQSGHNTVSWYQQALGQGPQFIFQYYREEENGRGNFPPRFSGLQFPNYSSELNVNALELDDSALYLCASSLDGATNEKLFFGSGTQLSVL.